This T cell receptor beta chain was found in a study of blood T cell repertoires in COVID-19. Across the study: COVID-19 samples collected from the United States, Italy and Spain covered acute and convalescent phases. From T cells, B-cell-depleted T cells, or PBMCs came the material, which was cDNA or gDNA.

This clone was seen once. In the study's own analysis: The assay estimated nucleated cells by amplifying reference gene primers. TCRdb's table, derived via immunoSEQ multiplex PCR, lists solely in-frame clones and lacks some. V, J and clone size reflect that table, while D and trimming were determined from the DNA. The sample consists of around 150,000 clones, roughly 79% of them appearing once. This receptor was identified in a man between 50 and 59 years old with active or convalescent COVID-19. Sequences were obtained from peripheral blood.

CDR3 DNA sequence: TGTGCCAGCAGTTTGCGGGGTAGCACTGAAGCTTTCTTT. Translation gives CASSLRGSTEAFF. The rearrangement uses TRBV12-3 or TRBV12-4 and TRBJ1-1; D is uncertain. V was pared by 3 bases and J by 4 bases, with 9 bases between. The CDR3 is made up of 13 amino acids.